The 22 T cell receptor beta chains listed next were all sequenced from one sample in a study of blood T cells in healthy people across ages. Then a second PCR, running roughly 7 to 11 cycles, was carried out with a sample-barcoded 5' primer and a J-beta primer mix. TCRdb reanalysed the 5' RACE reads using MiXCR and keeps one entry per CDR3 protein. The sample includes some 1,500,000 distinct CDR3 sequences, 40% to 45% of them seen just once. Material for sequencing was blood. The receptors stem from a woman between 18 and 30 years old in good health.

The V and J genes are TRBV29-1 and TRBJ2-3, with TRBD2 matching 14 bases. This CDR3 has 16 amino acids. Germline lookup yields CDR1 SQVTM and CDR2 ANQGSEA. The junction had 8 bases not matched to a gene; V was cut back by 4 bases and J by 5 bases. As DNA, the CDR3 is TGCAGCGTTGCCGGGACTAGCGGGGGAAGGATAGATACGCAGTATTTT. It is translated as CSVAGTSGGRIDTQYF.

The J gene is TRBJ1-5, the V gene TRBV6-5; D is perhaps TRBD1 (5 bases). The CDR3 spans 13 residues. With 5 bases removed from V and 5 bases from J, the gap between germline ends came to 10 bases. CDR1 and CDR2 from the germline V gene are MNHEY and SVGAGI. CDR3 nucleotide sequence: TGTGCCAGCAGTGGGGCAGCCGATCAGCCCCAGCATTTT. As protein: CASSGAADQPQHF.

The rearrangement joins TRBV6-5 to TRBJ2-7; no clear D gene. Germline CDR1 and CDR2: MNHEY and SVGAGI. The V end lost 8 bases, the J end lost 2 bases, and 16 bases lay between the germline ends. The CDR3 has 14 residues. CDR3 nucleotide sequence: TGTGCCAGCGCTCCCGGACCGTGGACCTACGAGCAGTACTTC. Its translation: CASAPGPWTYEQYF.

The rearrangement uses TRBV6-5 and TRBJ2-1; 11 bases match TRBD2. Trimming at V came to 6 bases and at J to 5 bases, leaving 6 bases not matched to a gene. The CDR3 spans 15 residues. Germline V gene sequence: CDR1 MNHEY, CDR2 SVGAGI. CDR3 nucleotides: TGTGCCAGCAGCCGACTAGCGGGACCTAACAATGAGCAGTTCTTC. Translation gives CASSRLAGPNNEQFF.

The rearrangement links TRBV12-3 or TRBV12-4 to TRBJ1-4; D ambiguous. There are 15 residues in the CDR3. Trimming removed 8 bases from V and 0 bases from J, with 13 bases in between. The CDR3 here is CASGTNTATNEKLFF. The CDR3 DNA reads TGTGCCAGCGGAACCAACACCGCAACTAATGAAAAACTGTTTTTT.

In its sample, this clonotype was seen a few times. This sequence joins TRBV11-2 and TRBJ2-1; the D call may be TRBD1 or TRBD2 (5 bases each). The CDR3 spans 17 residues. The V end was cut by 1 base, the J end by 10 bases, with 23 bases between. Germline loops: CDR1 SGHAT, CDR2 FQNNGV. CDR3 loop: CASSLASWARDEGEQFF. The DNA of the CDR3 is TGTGCCAGCAGCTTAGCCAGTTGGGCTCGGGACGAAGGGGAGCAGTTCTTC. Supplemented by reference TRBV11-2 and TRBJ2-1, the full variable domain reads EAGVAQSPRYKIIEKRQSVAFWCNPISGHATLYWYQQILGQGPKLLIQFQNNGVVDDSQLPKDRFSAERLKGVDSTLKIQPAKLEDSAVYLCASSLASWARDEGEQFFGPGTRLTVL.

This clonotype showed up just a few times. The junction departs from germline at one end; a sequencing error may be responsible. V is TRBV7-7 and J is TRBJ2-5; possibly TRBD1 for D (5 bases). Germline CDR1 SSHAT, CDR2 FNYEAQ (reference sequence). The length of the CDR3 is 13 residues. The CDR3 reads CASSPTQGETQYF. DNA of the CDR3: TGTGCTAGCAGCCCCACGCAGGGAGAGACCCAGTACTTC.

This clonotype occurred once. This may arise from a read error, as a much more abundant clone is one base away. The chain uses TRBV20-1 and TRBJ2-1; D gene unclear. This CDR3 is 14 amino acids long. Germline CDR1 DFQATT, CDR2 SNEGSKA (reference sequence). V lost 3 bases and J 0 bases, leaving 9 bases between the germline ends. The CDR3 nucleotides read TGCAGTGCTAGGAGCAGGAGCTCCTACAATGAGCAGTTCTTC. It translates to CSARSRSSYNEQFF.

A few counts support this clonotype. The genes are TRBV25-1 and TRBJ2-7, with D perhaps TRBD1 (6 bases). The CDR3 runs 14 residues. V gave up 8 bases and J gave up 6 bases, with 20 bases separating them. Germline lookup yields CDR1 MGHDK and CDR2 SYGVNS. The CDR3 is CASGQTGMPPEQYF. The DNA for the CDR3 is TGTGCCAGCGGCCAGACAGGAATGCCCCCCGAGCAGTACTTC.

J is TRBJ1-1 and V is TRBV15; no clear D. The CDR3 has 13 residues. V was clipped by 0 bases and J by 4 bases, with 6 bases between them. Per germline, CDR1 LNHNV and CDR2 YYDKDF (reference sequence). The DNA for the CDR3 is TGTGCCACCAGCAGAGACAGCCCCACTGAAGCTTTCTTT. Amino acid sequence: CATSRDSPTEAFF.

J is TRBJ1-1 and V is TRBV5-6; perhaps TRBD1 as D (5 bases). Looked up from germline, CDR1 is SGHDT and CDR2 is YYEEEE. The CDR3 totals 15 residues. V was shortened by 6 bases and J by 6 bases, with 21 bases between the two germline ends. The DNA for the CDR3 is TGTGCCAGCAAATACAGGCAATTGGCACGGCCTGAAGCTTTCTTT. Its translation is CASKYRQLARPEAFF.

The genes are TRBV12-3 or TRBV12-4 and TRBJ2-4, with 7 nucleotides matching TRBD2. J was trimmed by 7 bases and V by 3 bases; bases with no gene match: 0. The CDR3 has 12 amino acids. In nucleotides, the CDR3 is TGTGCCAGCAGTTTCGGGGGGAACATTCAGTACTTC. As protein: CASSFGGNIQYF.

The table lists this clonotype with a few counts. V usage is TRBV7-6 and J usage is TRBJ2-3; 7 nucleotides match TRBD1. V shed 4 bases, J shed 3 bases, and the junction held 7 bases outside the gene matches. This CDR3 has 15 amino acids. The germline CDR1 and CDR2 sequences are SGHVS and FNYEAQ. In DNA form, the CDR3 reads TGTGCCAGCAGCTCGGAGGCGGACAGGACAGATACGCAGTATTTT. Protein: CASSSEADRTDTQYF.

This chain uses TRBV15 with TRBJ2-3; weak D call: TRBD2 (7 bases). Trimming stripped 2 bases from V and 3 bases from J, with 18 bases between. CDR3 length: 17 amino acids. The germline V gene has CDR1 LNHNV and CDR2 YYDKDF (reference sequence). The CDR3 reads CATSRPFGAGATDTQYF. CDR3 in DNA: TGTGCCACCAGCAGACCTTTTGGGGCGGGGGCAACAGATACGCAGTATTTT.

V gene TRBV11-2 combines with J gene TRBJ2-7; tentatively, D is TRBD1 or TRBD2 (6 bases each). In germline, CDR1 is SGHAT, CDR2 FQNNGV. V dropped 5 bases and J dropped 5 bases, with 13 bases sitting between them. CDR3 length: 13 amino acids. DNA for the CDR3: TGTGCCAGCAGCCCGTTAGGGGGGAACGAGCAGTACTTC. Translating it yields CASSPLGGNEQYF.

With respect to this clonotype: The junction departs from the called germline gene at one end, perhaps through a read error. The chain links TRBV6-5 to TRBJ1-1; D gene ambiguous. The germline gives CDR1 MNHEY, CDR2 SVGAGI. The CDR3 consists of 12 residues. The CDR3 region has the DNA TGTGCCTGCAGTTACTCAACGGGGGAAGCTTTCTTT. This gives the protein CACSYSTGEAFF.

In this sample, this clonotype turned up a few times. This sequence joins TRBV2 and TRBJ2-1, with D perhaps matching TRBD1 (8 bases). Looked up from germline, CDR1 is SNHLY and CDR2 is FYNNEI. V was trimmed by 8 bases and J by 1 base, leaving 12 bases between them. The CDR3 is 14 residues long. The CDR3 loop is CASLQGGSYNEQFF. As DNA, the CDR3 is TGTGCCAGCCTACAGGGGGGGTCCTACAATGAGCAGTTCTTC. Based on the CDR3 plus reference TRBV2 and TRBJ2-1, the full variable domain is EPEVTQTPSHQVTQMGQEVILRCVPISNHLYFYWYRQILGQKVEFLVSFYNNEISEKSEIFDDQFSVERPDGSNFTLKIRSTKLEDSAMYFCASLQGGSYNEQFFGPGTRLTVL.

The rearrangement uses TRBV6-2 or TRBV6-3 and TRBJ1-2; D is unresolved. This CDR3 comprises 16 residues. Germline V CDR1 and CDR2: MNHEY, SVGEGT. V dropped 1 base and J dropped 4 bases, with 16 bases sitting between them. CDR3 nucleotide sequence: TGTGCCAGCAGTTACTACCGGGAGGCCTCACCCTATGGCTACACCTTC. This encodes CASSYYREASPYGYTF.

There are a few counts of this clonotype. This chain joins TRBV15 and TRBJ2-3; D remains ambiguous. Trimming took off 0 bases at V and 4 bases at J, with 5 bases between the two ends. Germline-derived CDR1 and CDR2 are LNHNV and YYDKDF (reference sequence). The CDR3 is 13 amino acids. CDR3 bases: TGTGCCACCAGCAGAGAAAGGGCAGATACGCAGTATTTT. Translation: CATSRERADTQYF.

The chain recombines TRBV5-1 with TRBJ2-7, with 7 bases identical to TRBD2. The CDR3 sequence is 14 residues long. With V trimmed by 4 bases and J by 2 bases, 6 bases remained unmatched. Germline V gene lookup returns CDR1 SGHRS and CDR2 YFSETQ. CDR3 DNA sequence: TGCGCCAGCAGCGTGGCTAGCGGTCCCTACGAGCAGTACTTC. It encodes CASSVASGPYEQYF.

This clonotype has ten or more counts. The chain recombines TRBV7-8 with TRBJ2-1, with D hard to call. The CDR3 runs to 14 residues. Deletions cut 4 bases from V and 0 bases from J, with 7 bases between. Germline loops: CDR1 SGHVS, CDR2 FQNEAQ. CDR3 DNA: TGTGCCAGCAGCTCCCTGGCCTCCTACAATGAGCAGTTCTTC. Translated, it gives CASSSLASYNEQFF. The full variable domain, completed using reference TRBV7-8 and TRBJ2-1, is GAGVSQSPRYKVAKRGQDVALRCDPISGHVSLFWYQQALGQGPEFLTYFQNEAQLDKSGLPSDRFFAERPEGSVSTLKIQRTQQEDSAVYLCASSSLASYNEQFFGPGTRLTVL.

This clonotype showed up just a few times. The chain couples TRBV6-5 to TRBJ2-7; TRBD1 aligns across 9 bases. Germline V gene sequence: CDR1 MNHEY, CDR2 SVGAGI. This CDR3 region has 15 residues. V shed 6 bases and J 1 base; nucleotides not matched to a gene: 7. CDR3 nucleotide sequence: TGTGCCAGCAGGGGAGACAGGGGGGGTTCCTACGAGCAGTACTTC. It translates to CASRGDRGGSYEQYF.